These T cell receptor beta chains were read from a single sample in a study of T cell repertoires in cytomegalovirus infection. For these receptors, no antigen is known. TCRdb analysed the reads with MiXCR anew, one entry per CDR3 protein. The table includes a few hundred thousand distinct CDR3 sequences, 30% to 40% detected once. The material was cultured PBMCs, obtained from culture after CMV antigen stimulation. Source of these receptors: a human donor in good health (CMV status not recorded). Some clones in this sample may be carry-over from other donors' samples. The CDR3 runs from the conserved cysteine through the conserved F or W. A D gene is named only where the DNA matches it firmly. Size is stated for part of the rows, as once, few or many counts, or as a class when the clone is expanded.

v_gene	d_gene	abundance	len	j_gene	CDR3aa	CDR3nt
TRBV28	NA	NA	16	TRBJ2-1	CASSLGLARTYNEQFF	TGTGCCAGCAGTTTAGGGCTAGCGAGGACCTACAATGAGCAGTTCTTC
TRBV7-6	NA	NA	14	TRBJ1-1	CASSFSQGITEAFF	TGTGCCAGCAGCTTTAGTCAGGGGATCACTGAAGCTTTCTTT
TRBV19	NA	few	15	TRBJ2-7	CASSSKPGPTYEQYF	TGTGCCAGTAGTAGCAAACCGGGGCCCACCTACGAGCAGTACTTC
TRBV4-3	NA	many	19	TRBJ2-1	CASSHPSRGSSLPYNEQFF	TGCGCCAGCAGCCATCCATCTCGTGGGTCTAGCCTCCCCTACAATGAGCAGTTCTTC
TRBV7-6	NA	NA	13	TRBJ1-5	CASSHYVNQPQHF	TGTGCCAGCAGCCACTACGTGAATCAGCCCCAGCATTTT
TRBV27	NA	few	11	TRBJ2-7	CASTDGYEQYF	TGTGCCAGCACCGACGGATACGAGCAGTACTTC
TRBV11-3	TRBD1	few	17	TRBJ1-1	CASSTRTGGFGRAEAFF	TGTGCCAGCAGCACCCGGACAGGGGGCTTCGGGCGCGCTGAAGCTTTCTTT
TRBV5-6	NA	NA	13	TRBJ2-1	CASSFVGVHEQFF	TGTGCCAGCAGCTTTGTGGGAGTGCATGAGCAGTTCTTC
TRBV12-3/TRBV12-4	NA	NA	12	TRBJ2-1	CASSLGDHEQFF	TGTGCCAGCAGTTTGGGGGACCATGAGCAGTTCTTC
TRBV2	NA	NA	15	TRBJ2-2	CASSEGRAGTGELFF	TGTGCCAGCAGTGAAGGGAGGGCGGGCACCGGGGAGCTGTTTTTT
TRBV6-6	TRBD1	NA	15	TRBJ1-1	CASSYTGQGMTEAFF	TGTGCCAGCAGTTATACGGGACAGGGGATGACTGAAGCTTTCTTT
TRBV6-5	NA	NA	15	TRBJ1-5	CASSYSAGSDQPQHF	TGTGCCAGCAGTTACTCGGCAGGTTCCGATCAGCCCCAGCATTTT
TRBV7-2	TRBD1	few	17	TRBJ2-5	CASSPNPPDRGWETQYF	TGTGCCAGCAGCCCGAACCCGCCAGACAGGGGGTGGGAGACCCAGTACTTC
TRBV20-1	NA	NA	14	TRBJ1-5	CSATSAADNQPQHF	TGCAGTGCTACATCGGCGGCTGACAATCAGCCCCAGCATTTT
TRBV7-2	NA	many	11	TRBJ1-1	CASSSRQEAFF	TGTGCCAGCAGCTCAAGACAGGAAGCTTTCTTT
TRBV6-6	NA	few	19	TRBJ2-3	CASSQPPFPSSPLPDTQYF	TGTGCCAGCAGTCAACCCCCTTTCCCGTCCAGCCCTCTCCCAGATACGCAGTATTTT
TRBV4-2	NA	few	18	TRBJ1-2	CASSQERQGRLIVYGYTF	TGTGCCAGCAGCCAAGAGCGGCAGGGGCGACTTATCGTCTATGGCTACACCTTC
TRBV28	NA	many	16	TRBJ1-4	CASSLRGGATNEKLFF	TGTGCCAGCAGCCTGAGGGGAGGGGCAACTAATGAAAAACTGTTTTTT
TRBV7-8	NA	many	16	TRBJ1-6	CASSLLSSSYNSPLHF	TGTGCCAGCAGCTTATTATCAAGCTCCTATAATTCACCCCTCCACTTT
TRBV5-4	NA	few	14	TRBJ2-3	CASSSDSTGDTQYF	TGTGCCAGCAGCTCAGACAGTACAGGGGATACGCAGTATTTT